This TCR beta chain was sequenced in a study of human T cells and chemical hapten exposure. Original methodology: 96,000 or so TCRs per sample was the median, with a range of about 20,000 to 690,600. One entry per CDR3 protein, called by TCRdb with MiXCR from the RACE reads. TCRdb's processing, not the authors', yielded these V and J calls. The data hold 95,000 to 130,000 distinct CDR3 sequences, with 9.5% to 13% observed a single time. The sample's time point: patch test 1, 2 weeks after DPC sensitization. The treatment here: therapeutic diphenylcyclopropenone sensitization with weekly scalp DPC. This clonotype originated in a woman between 50 and 59 years old with alopecia areata. Some clones in this sample may be carry-over from other donors' samples. This specimen was whole blood, taken in connection with sensitization to the hapten diphenylcyclopropenone (DPC).

CDR3 in DNA: TGTGCCAGCTCACTGTCTTCCGCCGGGACGGAAAACACCATATATTTT. It codes for CASSLSSAGTENTIYF. V and J are TRBV18 and TRBJ1-3, with a tentative D call TRBD1 (5 bases). Trimming removed 4 bases at V and 6 bases at J, with 19 bases between. CDR1 KGHSH and CDR2 LQKENI come from the germline V gene. The CDR3 totals 16 residues.